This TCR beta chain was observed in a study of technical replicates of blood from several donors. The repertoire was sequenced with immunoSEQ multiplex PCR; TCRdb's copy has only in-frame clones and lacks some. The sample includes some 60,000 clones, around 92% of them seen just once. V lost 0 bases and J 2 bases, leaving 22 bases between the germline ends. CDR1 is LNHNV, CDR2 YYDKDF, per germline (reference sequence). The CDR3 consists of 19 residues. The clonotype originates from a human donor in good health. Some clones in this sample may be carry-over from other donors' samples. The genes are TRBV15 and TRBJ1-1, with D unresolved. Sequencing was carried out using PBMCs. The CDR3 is CATSRDRGIRPHLNTEAFF. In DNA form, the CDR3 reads TGTGCCACCAGCAGAGATAGAGGTATTAGGCCCCACTTAAACACTGAAGCTTTCTTT.